This T cell receptor beta chain was obtained from a study of CD8+CD57+ T cells in acquired aplastic anemia. The template used for profiling TCR beta VDJ and CDR3 was genomic DNA. TCRdb re-derived calls from the reads in MiXCR, one entry per CDR3 protein. The table has 95,000 to 150,000 distinct CDR3 sequences, about two fifths seen once. Flow cytometry had shown expanded CD8+CD57+ cells in the patients chosen for sequencing. The sequenced sample was sorted CD4+, CD8+, or CD8+CD57+ T cells (not recorded which) from PBMCs. The sequence came from a human donor with aplastic anemia.

The CDR3 sequence: CASSLEGSSYEQYF. The CDR3 DNA sequence: TGCGCCAGCAGCTTGGAAGGGAGCTCCTACGAGCAGTACTTC. The chain recombines TRBV5-1 with TRBJ2-7, with D possibly being TRBD2 (5 bases). CDR3 length: 14 amino acids. The germline gives CDR1 SGHRS, CDR2 YFSETQ. The V and J ends lost 0 bases and 0 bases respectively, with 7 bases between them. Using reference TRBV5-1 and TRBJ2-7 for the parts outside the CDR3, the full variable domain is KAGVTQTPRYLIKTRGQQVTLSCSPISGHRSVSWYQQTPGQGLQFLFEYFSETQRNKGNFPGRFSGRQFSNSRSEMNVSTLELGDSALYLCASSLEGSSYEQYFGPGTRLTVT.